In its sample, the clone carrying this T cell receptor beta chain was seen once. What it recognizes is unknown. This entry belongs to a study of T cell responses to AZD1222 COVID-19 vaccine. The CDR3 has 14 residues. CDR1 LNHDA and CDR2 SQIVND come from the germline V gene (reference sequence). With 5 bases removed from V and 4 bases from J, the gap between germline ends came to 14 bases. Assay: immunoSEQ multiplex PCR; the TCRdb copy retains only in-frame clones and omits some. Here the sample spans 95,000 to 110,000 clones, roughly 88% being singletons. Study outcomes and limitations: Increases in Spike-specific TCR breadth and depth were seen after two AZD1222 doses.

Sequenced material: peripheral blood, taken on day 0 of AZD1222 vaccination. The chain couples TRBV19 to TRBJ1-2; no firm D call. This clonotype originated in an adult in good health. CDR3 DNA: TGTGCCAGTAGTGAGGAAGGACGCTTCTATGGCTACACCTTC. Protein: CASSEEGRFYGYTF. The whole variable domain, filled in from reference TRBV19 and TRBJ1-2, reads DGGITQSPKYLFRKEGQNVTLSCEQNLNHDAMYWYRQDPGQGLRLIYYSQIVNDFQKGDIAEGYSVSREKKESFPLTVTSAQKNPTAFYLCASSEEGRFYGYTFGSGTRLTVV.